This T cell receptor (beta chain) was identified in a study of radiation and T cells in renal cell carcinoma. Findings of the study overall: Baseline intratumoral clonotype presence is unknown without pretreatment biopsies. From baseline, blood top tumor clonotypes peaked at 2 weeks post-radiation.

Assay: immunoSEQ multiplex PCR; the TCRdb copy retains only in-frame clones and omits some. The sample carries under 200,000 clones, 88% recorded once. The time point was: blood 4 weeks post-SBRT, at nephrectomy. As for treatment: 15 Gy SBRT to primary tumor, nephrectomy 4 weeks later. Radiation-treated patients gave blood at baseline, week 2 and week 4. The patient's renal cell carcinoma had clear cell pathology. Of note for this clone: Its matching antigen is unknown.

V shed 4 bases and J shed 0 bases, with 10 bases lying between them. Germline V lookup: CDR1 LNHNV, CDR2 YYDKDF (reference sequence). This CDR3 contains 14 residues. This sample comprised blood, obtained from a patient whose treatment included radiotherapy and nephrectomy. The sequence was collected from a woman aged 50 to 65 with renal cell carcinoma. The rearrangement links TRBV15 to TRBJ2-7; maybe TRBD2 (5 bases). CDR3 DNA: TGTGCCACCAGCATCGAGACTATCTCCTACGAGCAGTACTTC. The encoded protein is CATSIETISYEQYF.